These 6 T cell receptor beta chains were all obtained from the same sample, sequenced in a study of T-cell reconstitution after alpha-beta-depleted transplantation in children. Preparation of the TCRbeta library used unique molecular identifiers. TCRdb independently ran MiXCR on the PCR reads; one entry per CDR3 protein. In the table there are about 980,000 distinct CDR3 sequences, under 30% of which are singletons. The specimen comprised PBMCs, mostly from graft donor cells, sampled 360 days after TCRalphabeta/CD19-depleted stem cell transplant. The source is a boy under two years old who had a stem cell transplant for SCID, so the T cells may come from the graft donor.

There are a few counts of this clonotype. The chain is built from TRBV6-6 and TRBJ1-3; D is uncertain. Deletions cut 7 bases from V and 0 bases from J, with 7 bases between. Per germline, CDR1 MNHNY and CDR2 SVGAGI (reference sequence). The CDR3 totals 13 residues. CDR3 residues: CASMGDSGNTIYF. CDR3 DNA: TGTGCCAGCATGGGCGACTCTGGAAACACCATATATTTT.

This rearrangement joins TRBV5-1 to TRBJ2-3, with 10 nucleotides matching TRBD2. The germline CDR1 and CDR2 sequences are SGHRS and YFSETQ. The junction had 4 bases not matched to a gene; V was cut back by 2 bases and J by 1 base. This CDR3 is built from 16 residues. The CDR3: CASSFSGTSGTDTQYF. In DNA form, the CDR3 reads TGCGCCAGCAGCTTCTCCGGGACTAGCGGCACAGATACGCAGTATTTT.

This rearrangement joins TRBV12-3 or TRBV12-4 to TRBJ2-7; D possibly corresponds to TRBD2 (6 bases). The CDR3 length is 13 residues. Trimming stripped 3 bases from V and 2 bases from J, with 8 bases between. CDR3 amino acids: CASSFWGAYEQYF. The CDR3, as DNA: TGTGCCAGCAGTTTTTGGGGGGCCTACGAGCAGTACTTC.

The rearrangement links TRBV7-8 to TRBJ2-3, with TRBD2 identical over 9 bases. The CDR3 has 16 amino acids. V shed 1 base and J 2 bases; nucleotides not matched to a gene: 4. Germline V lookup: CDR1 SGHVS, CDR2 FQNEAQ. The chain's CDR3 is CASSLGPSGVTDTQYF. The CDR3 DNA reads TGTGCCAGCAGCTTAGGGCCTAGCGGGGTCACAGATACGCAGTATTTT.

This clonotype was detected ten times or more. Mismatch with germline at one junction end may stem from a read error. The chain employs TRBV5-1 and TRBJ2-3, with 10 bases fitting TRBD2. The CDR3 totals 15 residues. From germline, CDR1 is SGHRS and CDR2 YFSETQ. The CDR3 DNA is TGTGCCAGCAGTTTTCAAGCGGGGGGGACAGATACGCAGTATTTT. Translated: CASSFQAGGTDTQYF. Full variable domain (remainder filled in from reference TRBV5-1 and TRBJ2-3): KAGVTQTPRYLIKTRGQQVTLSCSPISGHRSVSWYQQTPGQGLQFLFEYFSETQRNKGNFPGRFSGRQFSNSRSEMNVSTLELGDSALYLCASSFQAGGTDTQYFGPGTRLTVL.

This chain connects TRBV5-6 to TRBJ2-5; no firm D call. V was pared by 0 bases and J by 1 base, with 13 bases between. Germline V gene lookup returns CDR1 SGHDT and CDR2 YYEEEE. The length of the CDR3 is 16 residues. The chain's CDR3 is CASSLGERALQETQYF. CDR3 nucleotides: TGTGCCAGCAGCTTGGGGGAAAGGGCCCTCCAAGAGACCCAGTACTTC. The full variable domain, with the rest looked up from reference TRBV5-6 and TRBJ2-5, is DAGVTQSPTHLIKTRGQQVTLRCSPKSGHDTVSWYQQALGQGPQFIFQYYEEEERQRGNFPDRFSGHQFPNYSSELNVNALLLGDSALYLCASSLGERALQETQYFGPGTRLLVL.